This record concerns one T cell receptor beta chain sequence. Its antigen is not identified. The data originate from a study of Ad26.COV2.S vaccination and SARS-CoV-2 variants. CDR1 and CDR2 (germline): LGHDT, YNNKEL (reference sequence). Trimming left V 5 bases short and J 5 bases short, with 9 bases between. The CDR3 sequence is 13 residues long. Study results and limitations: Reportedly, after vaccination the spike-specific CD8+ and CD4+ T cell responses displayed substantial breadth. Non-spike TCR breadth did not differ much between vaccine and placebo recipients. Possibly, TCR breadth and depth analyses underestimated total T cell responses.

Sequencing used immunoSEQ multiplex PCR; TCRdb keeps in-frame clones, though not all of them. In the table there are 120,000 to 150,000 clones, 70% to 90% of which are singletons. Here the sequenced sample was peripheral blood, taken after recovery from COVID-19. This receptor was identified in a human donor who had recovered from COVID-19. The V and J genes are TRBV3-1 (or the pseudogene TRBV3-2) and TRBJ2-2; D unresolved. CDR3 sequence (DNA): TGTGCCAGCAGCTATTTACGGACCGGGGAGCTGTTTTTT. It encodes CASSYLRTGELFF.